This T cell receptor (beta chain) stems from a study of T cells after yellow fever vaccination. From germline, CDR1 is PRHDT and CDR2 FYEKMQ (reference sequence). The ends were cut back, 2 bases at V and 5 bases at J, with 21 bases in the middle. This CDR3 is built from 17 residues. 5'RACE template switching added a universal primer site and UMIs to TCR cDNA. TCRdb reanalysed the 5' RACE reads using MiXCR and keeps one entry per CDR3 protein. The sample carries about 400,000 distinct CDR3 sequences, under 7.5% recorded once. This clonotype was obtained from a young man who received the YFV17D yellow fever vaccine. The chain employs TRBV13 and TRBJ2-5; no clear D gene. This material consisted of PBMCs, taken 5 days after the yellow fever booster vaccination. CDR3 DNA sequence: TGTGCCAGCAGCTTAAGAAGATCCTTTACCGAATCTGAGACCCAGTACTTC. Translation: CASSLRRSFTESETQYF. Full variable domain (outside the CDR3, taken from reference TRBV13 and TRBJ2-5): AAGVIQSPRHLIKEKRETATLKCYPIPRHDTVYWYQQGPGQDPQFLISFYEKMQSDKGSIPDRFSAQQFSDYHSELNMSSLELGDSALYFCASSLRRSFTESETQYFGPGTRLLVL.